This T cell receptor beta chain stems from a study of technical replicates of blood from four donors (dated by TCRdb to between 2016 and 2019). As regards this clone: Its antigen is unknown. Within one base of it there is no much larger clone, and no base qualities were kept.

Library preparation employed the immunoSEQ multiplex PCR assay. TCRdb stores this immuneACCESS table with in-frame sequences only. Part of the clones is absent; in the studies checked, under half of the shortfall reflects unresolved V genes, and no reason is known for the rest. The sample table shows around 84,000 clones, and almost 98% are seen once. The top ten constitute more than 0.15% of the sample. Relative to germline, V is 0 bases shorter and J is 7 bases shorter, with 15 bases between their ends. As encoded in the germline V gene, CDR1 is MDHEN while CDR2 is SYDVKM. There are 16 amino acids in the CDR3, from cysteine to phenylalanine inclusive. Left in the record is the CDR3 DNA by itself, 48 bases read in frame from the first base.

Here the chain combines TRBV28 and TRBJ1-4; the D gene is unclear. Source material: T cells isolated from PBMCs. The clonotype comes from a human donor in good health. The nucleotides are TGTGCCAGCAGTTTATGGGAGGGAATCGGTGTTGAAAAACTGTTTTTT. It specifies CASSLWEGIGVEKLFF.